These T cell receptor beta chains were read from a single sample in a study of blood T cell repertoires in COVID-19. The table came from immunoSEQ multiplex PCR; TCRdb's copy has only in-frame clones and leaves some out. The sample records about 180,000 clones, roughly 80% being singletons. Input material: peripheral blood. These receptors all stem from a man aged 18 to 30 with active or convalescent COVID-19. CDR3s include the opening cysteine and the closing phenylalanine or tryptophan. D genes are given only for firm matches. Where a row states a size, it is once, few, many or the class of an expanded clone; other rows omit it.

V	J	D	size	length	DNA	CDR3
TRBV23-1	TRBJ1-4	NA	NA	14	TGCGCCAGCAGTCAGGCAGGGCGGCGTGAAAAACTGTTTTTT	CASSQAGRREKLFF
TRBV7-6	TRBJ2-7	TRBD1	NA	18	TGTGCCAGCAGCCCCACCGACAGGGGGCTTCACATTCAGGGGGAGCAGTACTTC	CASSPTDRGLHIQGEQYF
TRBV9	TRBJ2-1	NA	few	15	TGTGCCAGCAGCGTTTTGTCGGTCGCCCGCAATGAGCAGTTCTTC	CASSVLSVARNEQFF
TRBV5-6	TRBJ2-1	TRBD1	once	18	TGTGCCAGCAGCTTGGCAACGTATTACAGGGGGCCCAACAATGAGCAGTTCTTC	CASSLATYYRGPNNEQFF
TRBV19	TRBJ1-5	TRBD1	once	16	TGTGCCAGTAGTATAGGGGACAGGTATGTCCATCAGCCCCAGCATTTT	CASSIGDRYVHQPQHF
TRBV21-1	TRBJ2-7	NA	NA	16	TGTGCCAGCAGCAAAGGGCCGGGACAGGGATTATACGAGCAGTACTTC	CASSKGPGQGLYEQYF
TRBV15	TRBJ2-1	TRBD1	NA	19	TGTGCCACCAGCAGAGTTGGCACCCCGGGACAGGGGCTAAACAATGAGCAGTTCTTC	CATSRVGTPGQGLNNEQFF
TRBV25-1	TRBJ1-6	TRBD1	NA	16	TGTGCCAGCAGTGTGTCGGGGACAGGGGGTAATTCACCCCTCCACTTT	CASSVSGTGGNSPLHF
TRBV9	TRBJ2-7	TRBD1	NA	15	TGTGCCAGCAGCGTAGAGGGGACAGGATCCTACGAGCAGTACTTC	CASSVEGTGSYEQYF
TRBV6-6	TRBJ2-7	TRBD1	NA	14	TGTGCCAGCAGCAAGGACAGGGGTGCCTACGAGCAGTACTTC	CASSKDRGAYEQYF
TRBV5-4	TRBJ2-3	TRBD1	few	15	TGTGCCAGCAGCTTGGCGACAGGGGTCACAGATACGCAGTATTTT	CASSLATGVTDTQYF
TRBV5-4	TRBJ2-5	TRBD1	once	16	TGTGCCAGCAGCTTGTCCGGGACAGGGCTGAGGGAGACCCAGTACTTC	CASSLSGTGLRETQYF
TRBV10-3	TRBJ1-5	NA	NA	14	TGTGCCATCAGTGAAGGCAGGGAGGGCCAGCCCCAGCATTTT	CAISEGREGQPQHF
TRBV19	TRBJ2-7	NA	NA	14	TGTGCCAGTAGTACCAGGGTGCGGTTTTACGAGCAGTACTTC	CASSTRVRFYEQYF
TRBV7-8	TRBJ1-2	TRBD1	NA	16	TGTGCCAGCAGCTTATACGGGGGACAGCAGAACTATGGCTACACCTTC	CASSLYGGQQNYGYTF
TRBV7-2	TRBJ2-2	NA	NA	15	TGTGCCAGCAGCCCACAGCCTAGCTGGTCCGGGGAGCTGTTTTTT	CASSPQPSWSGELFF
TRBV5-1	TRBJ1-1	TRBD1	NA	15	TGCGCCAGCAGCCTGGACAGGGGGAGGTACACTGAAGCTTTCTTT	CASSLDRGRYTEAFF
TRBV18	TRBJ2-1	TRBD1	NA	14	TGTGCCAGCTACAGGGGGCGAGAGGACAATGAGCAGTTCTTC	CASYRGREDNEQFF
TRBV19	TRBJ1-1	TRBD1	NA	13	TGTGCCAGTAGTACAACAGGGGAAGCTGAAGCTTTCTTT	CASSTTGEAEAFF
TRBV7-8	TRBJ1-5	TRBD1	NA	15	TGTGCCAGCAGCATCAGGGGGGCGGCGGATCAGCCCCAGCATTTT	CASSIRGAADQPQHF
TRBV2	TRBJ2-5	NA	NA	10	TGTGCCAGCAGTGCTCCGACCCAGTACTTC	CASSAPTQYF
TRBV5-1	TRBJ2-3	NA	NA	16	TGCGCCAGCAGCTTGGCCGCACAAGAGGGCACAGATACGCAGTATTTT	CASSLAAQEGTDTQYF
TRBV29-1	TRBJ2-1	TRBD1	NA	14	TGCAGCGCCCTGCGGACAGGGTCCTACAATGAGCAGTTCTTC	CSALRTGSYNEQFF
TRBV18	TRBJ1-2	NA	NA	13	TGTGCCAGCTCACTCCCTTCGACTTCTGGCTACACCTTC	CASSLPSTSGYTF
TRBV19	TRBJ2-2	TRBD1	NA	15	TGTGCCAGTAGTATTGGACAGGGGGCCACCGGGGAGCTGTTTTTT	CASSIGQGATGELFF
TRBV4-2	TRBJ2-3	NA	NA	17	TGTGCCAGCAGCCAAGAATCCGGGGGTGGCCTTACAGATACGCAGTATTTT	CASSQESGGGLTDTQYF
TRBV14	TRBJ1-3	NA	NA	14	TGTGCCAGCAGCCAAGTTACAGGGATGAACACCATATATTTT	CASSQVTGMNTIYF
TRBV10-3	TRBJ1-4	TRBD1	few	13	TGTGCCATCAGGGGACAGCTGCAAGAAAAACTGTTTTTT	CAIRGQLQEKLFF
TRBV4-3	TRBJ2-5	TRBD2	NA	15	TGCGCCAGCAGCCAAACGGGACTAGCGGGAGAGTCCCAGTACTTC	CASSQTGLAGESQYF
TRBV7-2	TRBJ2-7	NA	NA	15	TGTGCCAGCAGCTTTTCTCAGGGTGTGTCCTACGAGCAGTACTTC	CASSFSQGVSYEQYF
TRBV9	TRBJ2-5	NA	NA	17	TGTGCCAGCAGCGTAGGATTGATACAGGGATTACAAGAGACCCAGTACTTC	CASSVGLIQGLQETQYF
TRBV15	TRBJ1-1	NA	NA	12	TGTGCCACCAGCAGAGATACTAAAGAAGCTTTCTTT	CATSRDTKEAFF
TRBV30	TRBJ1-5	TRBD1	NA	15	TGTGCCTGGAGTCTTGACAGGGGTAGCAATCAGCCCCAGCATTTT	CAWSLDRGSNQPQHF
TRBV10-3	TRBJ2-7	TRBD2	NA	15	TGTGCCATCAGTGATCCGGGACTAGCGGGAGACGAGCAGTACTTC	CAISDPGLAGDEQYF
TRBV3-1/TRBV3-2	TRBJ2-7	TRBD2	NA	15	TGTGCCAGCAGCCGTAGCGGGGGGGGAACCTACGAGCAGTACTTC	CASSRSGGGTYEQYF
TRBV2	TRBJ1-2	NA	NA	15	TGTGCCAGCAGTGAAGAAGAGTTCAGGGGTGGCGGCTACACCTTC	CASSEEEFRGGGYTF
TRBV11-1	TRBJ2-5	NA	NA	16	TGTGCCAGCAGCTTAGTTTACATGGGCAGAAAAGAGACCCAGTACTTC	CASSLVYMGRKETQYF
TRBV6-6	TRBJ1-6	NA	NA	20	TGTGCCAGCAGTCGCCTCGGGGGAGGGGCAGCGAGCTCCTATAATTCACCCCTCCACTTT	CASSRLGGGAASSYNSPLHF
TRBV12-3/TRBV12-4	TRBJ1-2	TRBD1	once	13	TGTGCCAGCAGTCTCGACAGGGGGCTTGGCTACACCTTC	CASSLDRGLGYTF
TRBV7-9	TRBJ1-1	NA	NA	15	TGTGCCAGCAGCCCAATTCGCGCGATGAACACTGAAGCTTTCTTT	CASSPIRAMNTEAFF
TRBV24-1	TRBJ2-7	NA	NA	13	TGTGCCACCAGTGATTCTGGCGGGGACGAGCAGTACTTC	CATSDSGGDEQYF
TRBV7-2	TRBJ2-5	NA	NA	16	TGTGCCAGCAGCATCTCCCTAGCCCCCCGGGGAGAGACCCAGTACTTC	CASSISLAPRGETQYF
TRBV11-1	TRBJ2-3	NA	NA	15	TGTGCCAGCAGCTTAAACGGGATACTCACAGATACGCAGTATTTT	CASSLNGILTDTQYF
TRBV3-1/TRBV3-2	TRBJ1-2	TRBD1	NA	16	TGTGCCAGCAGCCAAACGGACAGGGGGAGCAACTATGGCTACACCTTC	CASSQTDRGSNYGYTF
TRBV5-1	TRBJ1-4	NA	NA	13	TGCGCCAGCAGGGGCCAGAATAATGAAAAACTGTTTTTT	CASRGQNNEKLFF
TRBV18	TRBJ2-1	TRBD2	NA	16	TGTGCCAGCTCACGCGGACTAGCGGCGTCCTACAATGAGCAGTTCTTC	CASSRGLAASYNEQFF